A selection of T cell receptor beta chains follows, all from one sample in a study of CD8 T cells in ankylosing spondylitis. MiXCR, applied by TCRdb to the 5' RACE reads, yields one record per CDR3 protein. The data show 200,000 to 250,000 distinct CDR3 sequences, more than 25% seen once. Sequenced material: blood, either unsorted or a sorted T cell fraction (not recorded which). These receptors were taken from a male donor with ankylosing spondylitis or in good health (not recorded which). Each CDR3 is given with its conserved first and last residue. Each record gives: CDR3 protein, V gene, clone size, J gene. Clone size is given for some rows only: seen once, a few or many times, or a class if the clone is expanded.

CASSVPGLTTQYF,TRBV5-4,few,TRBJ2-3
CASSAGLARRSYEQYF,TRBV3-1,many,TRBJ2-7
CASSPPRQGVVYEQYF,TRBV18,NA,TRBJ2-7
CASSMTASSGNTIYF,TRBV7-8,many,TRBJ1-3
CSASRTGDWETQYF,TRBV20-1,NA,TRBJ2-5
CSARARELAKNIQYF,TRBV20-1,NA,TRBJ2-4
CASSLVKAVGQSNQPQHF,TRBV11-1,many,TRBJ1-5
CSEHQGTDTQYF,TRBV29-1,NA,TRBJ2-3
CASSPRATGANVLTF,TRBV27,many,TRBJ2-6
CASSTNGGSDTGELFF,TRBV6-1,NA,TRBJ2-2
CSARGGAGYTF,TRBV20-1,few,TRBJ1-2
CASSQDSLVQYF,TRBV5-1,many,TRBJ2-4
CSAAAGLQETQYF,TRBV29-1,NA,TRBJ2-5
CASSLRGQGSGANVLTF,TRBV7-2,NA,TRBJ2-6
CSAALLARYQETQYF,TRBV20-1,NA,TRBJ2-5
CSAGARGPLDTQYF,TRBV20-1,NA,TRBJ2-3
CSAGTVYGELFF,TRBV29-1,few,TRBJ2-2
CASSQAALVRGDYNEQFF,TRBV4-3,many,TRBJ2-1
CSARGDRGYEQYF,TRBV20-1,NA,TRBJ2-7
CSIRQAQETQYF,TRBV29-1,many,TRBJ2-5
CAISREGQGSGELFF,TRBV10-3,many,TRBJ2-2
CASSFRGDQPQHF,TRBV7-9,NA,TRBJ1-5
CSAHRVPANNEQFF,TRBV20-1,many,TRBJ2-1
CASTLGGTMATEAFF,TRBV21-1,many,TRBJ1-1
CASSETGFPYNEQFF,TRBV6-1,NA,TRBJ2-1
CSVASTWAGEQFF,TRBV29-1,NA,TRBJ2-1